This TCR beta chain appears in the sequencing data of a study of memory CD4+ T cells and cytomegalovirus serostatus. Study at large: This sample comes from healthy Belgian adults, about 10 CMV seropositive, about 25 seronegative. General study findings and limits: Suggested: most of the CMV-linked TCR signature lies in CD4+ memory cells.

The CDR3 consists of 13 residues. CDR1 is MNHNY, CDR2 SVGAGI, per germline (reference sequence). Trimming left V 6 bases short and J 4 bases short, with 12 bases between. Only in-frame clones appear in the TCRdb table, and some are missing; sequencing was by immunoSEQ multiplex PCR. The sample lists roughly 67,000 clones; around 76% were seen once. Worth noting for this clone: Antigen specificity is unknown.

The sort gate was single viable CD3+CD4+CD8-CD45RO+ cells for memory CD4+ T cells. Positive selection with CD4 microbeads enriched total CD4+ T cells. This chain connects TRBV6-6 to TRBJ1-2; D may be TRBD1 (5 bases). Sequencing used memory CD4+ T cells from blood. This clonotype originated in an adult in good health and CMV-seropositive. The CDR3 protein is CASSRGTGYGYTF. The DNA of the CDR3 is TGTGCCAGCAGCCGGGGGACTGGCTATGGCTACACCTTC.